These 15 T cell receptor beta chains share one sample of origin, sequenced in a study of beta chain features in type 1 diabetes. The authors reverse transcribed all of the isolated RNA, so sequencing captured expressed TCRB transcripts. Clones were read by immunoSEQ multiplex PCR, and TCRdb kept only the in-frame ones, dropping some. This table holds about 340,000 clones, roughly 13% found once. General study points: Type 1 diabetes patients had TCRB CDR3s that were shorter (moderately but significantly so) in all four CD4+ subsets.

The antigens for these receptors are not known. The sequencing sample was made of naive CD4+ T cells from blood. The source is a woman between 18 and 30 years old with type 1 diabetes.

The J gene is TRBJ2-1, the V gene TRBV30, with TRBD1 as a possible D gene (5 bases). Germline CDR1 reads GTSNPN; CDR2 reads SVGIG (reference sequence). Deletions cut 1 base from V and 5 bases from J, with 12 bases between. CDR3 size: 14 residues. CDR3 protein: CAWSAQLGDNEQFF. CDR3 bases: TGTGCCTGGAGTGCTCAGCTAGGGGACAATGAGCAGTTCTTC.

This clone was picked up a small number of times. This chain's CDR3 is CASSVPPRGQETQYF. CDR3 DNA: TGTGCCAGCAGTGTCCCCCCGCGGGGTCAAGAGACCCAGTACTTC. V and J are TRBV28 and TRBJ2-5; tentatively, D is TRBD2 (6 bases). V shed 5 bases and J shed 2 bases, with 15 bases lying between them. The CDR3 is 15 amino acids. The V gene's germline CDR1 is MDHEN and CDR2 SYDVKM.

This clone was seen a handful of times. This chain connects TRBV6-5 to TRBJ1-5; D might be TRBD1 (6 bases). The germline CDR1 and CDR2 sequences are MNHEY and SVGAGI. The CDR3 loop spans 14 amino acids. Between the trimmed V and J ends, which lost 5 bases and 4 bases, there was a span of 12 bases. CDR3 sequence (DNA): TGTGCCAGCAGTCAACCGGGACAAAATCAGCCCCAGCATTTT. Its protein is CASSQPGQNQPQHF.

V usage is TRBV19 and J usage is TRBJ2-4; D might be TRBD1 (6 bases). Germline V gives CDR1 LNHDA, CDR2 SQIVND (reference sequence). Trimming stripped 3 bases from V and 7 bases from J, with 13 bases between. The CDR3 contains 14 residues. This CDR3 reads CASSIQGSSNIQYF. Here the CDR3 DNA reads TGTGCCAGTAGTATTCAGGGGTCGTCGAACATTCAGTACTTC.

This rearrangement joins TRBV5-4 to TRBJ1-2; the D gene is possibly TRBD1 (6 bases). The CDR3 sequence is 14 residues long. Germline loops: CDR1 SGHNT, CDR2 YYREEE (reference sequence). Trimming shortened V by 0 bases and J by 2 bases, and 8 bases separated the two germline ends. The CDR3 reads CASSLGQGNYGYTF. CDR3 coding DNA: TGTGCCAGCAGCTTGGGGCAGGGGAACTATGGCTACACCTTC.

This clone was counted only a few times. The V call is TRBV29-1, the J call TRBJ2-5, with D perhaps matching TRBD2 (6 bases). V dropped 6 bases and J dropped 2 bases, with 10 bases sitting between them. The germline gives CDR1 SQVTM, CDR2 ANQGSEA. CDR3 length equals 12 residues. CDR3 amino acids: CSVAGSQETQYF. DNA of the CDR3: TGCAGCGTCGCGGGATCACAAGAGACCCAGTACTTC.

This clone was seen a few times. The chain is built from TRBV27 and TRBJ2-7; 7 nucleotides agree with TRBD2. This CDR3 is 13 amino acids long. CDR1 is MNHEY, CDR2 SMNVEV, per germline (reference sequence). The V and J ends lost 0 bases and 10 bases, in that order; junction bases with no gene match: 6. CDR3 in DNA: TGTGCCAGCAGTTTATCGAGCGGGACCGAACAGTACGTC. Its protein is CASSLSSGTEQYV.

CDR3 residues: CASNQVDRDYQPQHF. CDR3 coding DNA: TGTGCCAGCAACCAAGTAGACAGGGATTATCAGCCCCAGCATTTT. This sequence joins TRBV28 and TRBJ1-5; 7 nucleotides align to TRBD1. CDR1 is MDHEN, CDR2 SYDVKM, per germline. The CDR3 totals 15 residues. V shed 7 bases and J 5 bases; nucleotides not matched to a gene: 11.

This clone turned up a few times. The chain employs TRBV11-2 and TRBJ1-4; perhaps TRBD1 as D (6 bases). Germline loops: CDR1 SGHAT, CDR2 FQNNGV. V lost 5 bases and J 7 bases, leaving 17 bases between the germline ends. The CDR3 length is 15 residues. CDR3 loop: CASSPDRRIVEKLFF. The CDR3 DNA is TGTGCCAGCAGCCCAGACAGGCGAATAGTTGAAAAACTGTTTTTT.

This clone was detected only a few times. The CDR3 region is CASSPGLAGGGQYQETQYF. CDR3 DNA: TGTGCCAGCAGCCCGGGACTAGCGGGAGGAGGACAGTACCAAGAGACCCAGTACTTC. This chain links TRBV11-2 with TRBJ2-5, with TRBD2 matching over 15 bases. With V trimmed by 5 bases and J by 0 bases, 10 bases remained unmatched. Germline loops: CDR1 SGHAT, CDR2 FQNNGV. The length of the CDR3 is 19 residues.

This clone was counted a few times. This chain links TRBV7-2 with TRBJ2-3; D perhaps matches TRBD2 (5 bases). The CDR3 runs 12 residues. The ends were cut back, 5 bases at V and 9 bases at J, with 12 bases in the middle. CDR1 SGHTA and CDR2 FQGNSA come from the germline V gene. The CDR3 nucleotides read TGTGCCAGCAGCCGCACTGGGGAGACGCAGTATTTT. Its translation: CASSRTGETQYF.

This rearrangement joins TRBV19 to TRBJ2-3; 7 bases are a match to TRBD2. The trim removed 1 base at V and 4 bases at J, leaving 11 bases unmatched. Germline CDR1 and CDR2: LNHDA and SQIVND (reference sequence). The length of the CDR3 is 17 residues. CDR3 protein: CASSIARGGSRADTQYF. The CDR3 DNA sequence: TGTGCCAGTAGTATAGCAAGGGGCGGGAGTCGGGCAGATACGCAGTATTTT.

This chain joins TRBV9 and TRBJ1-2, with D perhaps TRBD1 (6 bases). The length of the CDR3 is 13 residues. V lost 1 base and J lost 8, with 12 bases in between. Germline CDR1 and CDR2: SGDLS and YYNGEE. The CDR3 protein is CASSVPGEGGYTF. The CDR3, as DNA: TGTGCCAGCAGCGTACCAGGGGAGGGAGGCTACACCTTC.

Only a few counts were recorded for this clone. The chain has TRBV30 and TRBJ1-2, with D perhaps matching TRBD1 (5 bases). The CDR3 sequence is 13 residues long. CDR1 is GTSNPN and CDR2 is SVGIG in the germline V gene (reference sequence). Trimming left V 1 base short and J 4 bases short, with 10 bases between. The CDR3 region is CAWSAAGFYGYTF. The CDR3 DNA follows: TGTGCCTGGAGTGCCGCAGGGTTCTATGGCTACACCTTC.

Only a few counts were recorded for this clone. For the CDR3, the DNA is TGTGCCAGCAGCCCCAGGACTAGCGGGAGGACTGCAAAAGATACGCAGTATTTT. Translated: CASSPRTSGRTAKDTQYF. The rearrangement links TRBV14 to TRBJ2-3; 14 bases line up with TRBD2. The CDR3 length is 18 residues. V lost 4 bases to trimming and J lost 5 bases; unmatched junction nucleotides: 11. CDR1 and CDR2 from the germline V gene are SGHDN and FVKESK.